A selection of T cell receptor beta chains follows, all from one sample in a study of Ad26.COV2.S vaccination and SARS-CoV-2 variants. Generated by immunoSEQ multiplex PCR, the TCRdb table keeps only in-frame clones and is missing some. The profile shows some 480,000 clones, around 88% of them singletons. The sample consisted of peripheral blood, taken in a trial of Ad26.COV2.S vaccine versus placebo. All receptors come from a person between 18 and 65 years old who received the Ad26.COV2.S COVID-19 vaccine or a placebo. Both conserved end residues are part of each CDR3. The D gene is left open where the match is weak. The listing skips clone size in some rows; elsewhere it reads once, few, many or a size class.

-	TRBJ1-3	TRBV19	-	CASRTSSGNTIYF	TGTGCCAGTAGGACGAGCTCTGGAAACACCATATATTTT
TRBD1	TRBJ1-6	TRBV4-3	once	CASSQGVTGQVNSPLHF	TGCGCCAGCAGCCAAGGGGTAACGGGACAGGTTAATTCACCCCTCCACTTT
TRBD1	TRBJ1-4	TRBV2	-	CASRPTGGKEKLFF	TGTGCCAGCAGGCCAACAGGGGGTAAAGAAAAACTGTTTTTT
TRBD2	TRBJ2-7	TRBV6-1	-	CASSEIRTSGIGNEQYF	TGTGCCAGCAGTGAAATTCGGACTAGCGGGATAGGGAACGAGCAGTACTTC
TRBD2	TRBJ2-7	TRBV7-2	-	CASSTLAGSSYEQYF	TGTGCCAGCAGCACACTAGCGGGGAGCTCCTACGAGCAGTACTTC
-	TRBJ1-5	TRBV19	-	CASSISRTPPTQPQHF	TGTGCCAGTAGTATTTCGCGGACTCCACCAACGCAGCCCCAGCATTTT
-	TRBJ2-7	TRBV7-9	-	CASSSTQGKTYEQYF	TGTGCCAGCAGCAGCACACAGGGAAAGACTTACGAGCAGTACTTC
TRBD1	TRBJ2-7	TRBV4-1	-	CASSPPTGGGEQYF	TGCGCCAGCAGCCCACCGACAGGGGGCGGCGAGCAGTACTTC
-	TRBJ2-5	TRBV18	-	CASSPLPAAAQETQYF	TGTGCCAGCTCACCACTTCCGGCCGCTGCCCAAGAGACCCAGTACTTC
-	TRBJ1-1	TRBV10-3	once	CAISESGVGYTEAFF	TGTGCCATCAGTGAGTCCGGGGTGGGTTACACTGAAGCTTTCTTT